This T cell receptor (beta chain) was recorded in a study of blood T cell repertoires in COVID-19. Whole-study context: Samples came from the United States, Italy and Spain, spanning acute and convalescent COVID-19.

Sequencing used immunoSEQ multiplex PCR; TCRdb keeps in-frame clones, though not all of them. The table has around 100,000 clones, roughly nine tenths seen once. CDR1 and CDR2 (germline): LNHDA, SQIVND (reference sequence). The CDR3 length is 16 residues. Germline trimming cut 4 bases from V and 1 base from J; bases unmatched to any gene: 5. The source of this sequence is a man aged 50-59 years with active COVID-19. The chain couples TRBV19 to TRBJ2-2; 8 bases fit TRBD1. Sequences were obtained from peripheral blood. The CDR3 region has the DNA TGTGCCAGTAGTAGCAGACAGGGGTTGAACACCGGGGAGCTGTTTTTT. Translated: CASSSRQGLNTGELFF. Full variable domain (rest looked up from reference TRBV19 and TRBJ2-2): DGGITQSPKYLFRKEGQNVTLSCEQNLNHDAMYWYRQDPGQGLRLIYYSQIVNDFQKGDIAEGYSVSREKKESFPLTVTSAQKNPTAFYLCASSSRQGLNTGELFFGEGSRLTVL.